Reported below is one T cell receptor (beta chain). Antigen unknown. This record comes from a study of blood T cells in healthy people across ages. Notes on the study in general: It was found that TCR beta diversity correlated strongly with the percentage of naive T cells. Because donor CMV status was unknown, expanded clonotype changes were possibly confounded.

Sample-barcoded 5' priming and a J-beta primer mix drove a second PCR of 7 to 11 cycles. TCRdb recomputed calls from the 5' RACE reads with MiXCR, one row per CDR3 protein. This table holds approximately 490,000 distinct CDR3 sequences, about 24% found once. The data also belong to a second study, concerning T cells of mothers and their children.

This TCR was sampled from a boy between 10 and 17 years old in good health. The sequenced sample consisted of blood.

CDR3 amino acids: CASSSRVTPRGYTF. Here the CDR3 DNA reads TGTGCCAGCAGCTCCAGGGTGACGCCTCGGGGCTACACCTTC. The rearrangement uses TRBV9 and TRBJ1-2; D may be TRBD1 (5 bases). V gave up 4 bases and J gave up 8 bases, with 18 bases separating them. The CDR3 extends over 14 amino acids. From germline, CDR1 is SGDLS and CDR2 YYNGEE.